Below, 18 T cell receptor beta chains from the same sample are listed, as sequenced in a study of shared clonotypes between healthy human individuals. The method was immunoSEQ multiplex PCR; TCRdb's version includes in-frame clones alone and lacks a portion of them. The sample contains some 2 million clones, about 95% of which appear only once. CD45RO-negative CD8 cells positively selected for CCR7 made up the naive population, which excluded terminally differentiated effector memory CD45RA+ cells. The specimen was naive CD8+ T cells sorted from blood. The receptors shown here come from a man aged 18 to 30 in good health.

The rearrangement uses TRBV6-5 and TRBJ2-5, with D unresolved. Deletions cut 4 bases from V and 5 bases from J, with 11 bases between. The length of the CDR3 is 13 residues. Germline V lookup: CDR1 MNHEY, CDR2 SVGAGI. In nucleotides, the CDR3 is TGTGCCAGCAGTTTGAGCCGGGTGGAGACCCAGTACTTC. It specifies CASSLSRVETQYF.

The CDR3 DNA is TGTGCCTGGAGTGTACGGGTGGGCGAGCAGTACTTC. Translated, it gives CAWSVRVGEQYF. This sequence joins TRBV30 and TRBJ2-7; D is ambiguous. Deletions cut 0 bases from V and 6 bases from J, with 9 bases between. The CDR3 has 12 amino acids. The germline V gene has CDR1 GTSNPN and CDR2 SVGIG (reference sequence).

V gene TRBV9 combines with J gene TRBJ2-4, with a possible D match to TRBD2 (5 bases). The CDR3 loop spans 17 amino acids. Germline loops: CDR1 SGDLS, CDR2 YYNGEE. With 0 bases removed from V and 1 base from J, the gap between germline ends came to 14 bases. The CDR3 sequence: CASSVDEEDEAKNIQYF. The CDR3 coding sequence is TGTGCCAGCAGCGTAGACGAGGAGGACGAGGCCAAAAACATTCAGTACTTC.

This clone was recorded only once. The V call is TRBV6-1, the J call TRBJ2-2; D possibly uses TRBD1 or TRBD2 (6 bases each). The CDR3 contains 16 residues. Germline-derived CDR1 and CDR2 are MNHNS and SASEGT. With 2 bases removed from V and 6 bases from J, the gap between germline ends came to 16 bases. CDR3 residues: CASSEIPGAPAGELFF. The CDR3 DNA sequence: TGTGCCAGCAGTGAAATTCCGGGGGCGCCGGCCGGGGAGCTGTTTTTT.

This chain joins TRBV2 and TRBJ2-5; D is unclear. Germline CDR1 reads SNHLY; CDR2 reads FYNNEI. Deletions cut 2 bases from V and 1 base from J, with 11 bases between. The CDR3 length is 15 residues. CDR3 sequence reads: CASSERIVRQETQYF. CDR3 coding DNA: TGTGCCAGCAGTGAACGCATCGTACGCCAAGAGACCCAGTACTTC. The whole variable domain, remainder taken from reference TRBV2 and TRBJ2-5, is EPEVTQTPSHQVTQMGQEVILRCVPISNHLYFYWYRQILGQKVEFLVSFYNNEISEKSEIFDDQFSVERPDGSNFTLKIRSTKLEDSAMYFCASSERIVRQETQYFGPGTRLLVL.

The chain links TRBV7-9 to TRBJ2-5; perhaps TRBD2 as D (7 bases). Trimming took off 3 bases at V and 0 bases at J, with 14 bases between the two ends. CDR1 is SEHNR, CDR2 FQNEAQ, per germline (reference sequence). The CDR3 has 16 residues. DNA for the CDR3: TGTGCCAGCAGCTTCACGGGGGGCCTTCACCAAGAGACCCAGTACTTC. Its translation is CASSFTGGLHQETQYF.

The V gene is TRBV18, the J gene TRBJ1-5; 8 bases fit TRBD1. This CDR3 region has 16 residues. Trimming removed 5 bases from V and 4 bases from J; junction bases left unmatched: 10. Germline V gives CDR1 KGHSH, CDR2 LQKENI. CDR3 sequence: CASSAMGQEANQPQHF. CDR3 sequence (DNA): TGTGCCAGCTCAGCGATGGGACAGGAAGCTAATCAGCCCCAGCATTTT.

This chain uses TRBV10-3 with TRBJ1-2; 9 nucleotides agree with TRBD1. After removal of 0 bases from V and 3 bases from J, the junction contained 11 bases not matched to a gene. Germline V CDR1 and CDR2: ENHRY, SYGVKD. The CDR3 contains 18 residues. DNA of the CDR3: TGTGCCATCAGTGAGTCGACACAGGGGGCGCTGATCGACTATGGCTACACCTTC. Amino acids: CAISESTQGALIDYGYTF.

This chain joins TRBV4-1 and TRBJ1-5; 8 bases map to TRBD1. This CDR3 contains 14 residues. V lost 5 bases to trimming and J lost 4 bases; unmatched junction nucleotides: 4. Germline V gives CDR1 MGHRA, CDR2 YSYEKL. The CDR3 bases are TGCGCCAGCAGCTTTGACAGGGGAAATCAGCCCCAGCATTTT. Translating it yields CASSFDRGNQPQHF.

V and J are TRBV5-1 and TRBJ1-2, with D maybe TRBD1 (5 bases). Deletions cut 4 bases from V and 4 bases from J, with 11 bases between. Germline V gene lookup returns CDR1 SGHRS and CDR2 YFSETQ. The CDR3 runs to 13 residues. CDR3 DNA sequence: TGCGCCAGCAGCCTGGACATGACCTATGGCTACACCTTC. Its translation is CASSLDMTYGYTF.

This chain links TRBV10-1 with TRBJ2-1; the match to TRBD2 covers 9 bases. The germline gives CDR1 WNHNN, CDR2 SYGVQD (reference sequence). The CDR3 has 17 residues. J was trimmed by 7 bases and V by 4 bases; bases with no gene match: 14. Written as DNA, the CDR3 is TGCGCCAGCAGTGTTTTGTGGCGGGAGGGCCGGGAGAATGAGCAGTTCTTC. Residues: CASSVLWREGRENEQFF.

A few counts support this clone. V is TRBV13 and J is TRBJ2-7; D not resolved. The length of the CDR3 is 13 residues. V shed 5 bases and J shed 1 base, with 9 bases lying between them. CDR1 and CDR2 from the germline V gene are PRHDT and FYEKMQ (reference sequence). CDR3 nucleotide sequence: TGTGCCAGCAGCCTCACACGATCCTACGAGCAGTACTTC. Translation gives CASSLTRSYEQYF.

The chain carries TRBV25-1 and TRBJ2-7, with D maybe TRBD1 (6 bases). Per the germline V gene, CDR1 is MGHDK and CDR2 is SYGVNS. Trimming removed 10 bases from V and 3 bases from J, with 13 bases in between. This CDR3 is built from 12 residues. The CDR3 region has the DNA TGTGCCACCACGACAGGACTCTACGAGCAGTACTTC. Protein: CATTTGLYEQYF.

The chain recombines TRBV13 with TRBJ2-7, with TRBD1 matching over 8 bases. The CDR3 consists of 11 residues. Germline V gives CDR1 PRHDT, CDR2 FYEKMQ (reference sequence). Unmatched junction bases numbered 2, after V lost 5 bases and J lost 8 bases. As DNA, the CDR3 is TGTGCCAGCAGCGACAGGGGAAAGCAGTACTTC. Translation gives CASSDRGKQYF.

This chain links TRBV7-9 with TRBJ1-4, with TRBD1 as a possible D gene (5 bases). The V gene lost 5 bases and the J gene lost 0 bases, with 22 bases spanning the gap. The CDR3 extends over 19 amino acids. CDR1 and CDR2 (germline): SEHNR, FQNEAQ (reference sequence). The CDR3 sequence is CASSLRDGKTVATNEKLFF. The CDR3 coding sequence is TGTGCCAGCAGCCTGAGGGACGGAAAAACAGTCGCAACTAATGAAAAACTGTTTTTT.

Note on this clone: At the DNA level, this CDR3 is encoded by other sequences in the same sample as well. The J gene is TRBJ2-1, the V gene TRBV9, with D hard to call. V was trimmed by 1 base and J by 3 bases, leaving 5 bases between them. Germline lookup yields CDR1 SGDLS and CDR2 YYNGEE. This CDR3 contains 13 residues. CDR3 sequence: CASSVWDYNEQFF. In DNA form, the CDR3 reads TGTGCCAGCAGCGTATGGGACTACAATGAGCAGTTCTTC.

This chain connects TRBV7-3 to TRBJ2-1; 8 positions match TRBD2. Germline assignment: CDR1 SGHTA and CDR2 FQGTGA. CDR3 length: 15 residues. The V segment lost 0 bases and the J segment 5 bases; nucleotides outside the gene matches: 3. The DNA for the CDR3 is TGTGCCAGCAGCTTAACTAGCGGGGCCGACAATGAGCAGTTCTTC. Translated, it gives CASSLTSGADNEQFF.

The chain carries TRBV15 and TRBJ2-3; 10 bases align to TRBD2. Germline lookup yields CDR1 LNHNV and CDR2 YYDKDF (reference sequence). V shed 9 bases and J 3 bases; nucleotides not matched to a gene: 6. The CDR3 runs to 14 residues. The chain's CDR3 is CATGIAGGTDTQYF. For the CDR3, the DNA is TGTGCCACTGGAATAGCGGGAGGAACAGATACGCAGTATTTT.